This T cell receptor (beta chain) derives from a study of blood T cell repertoires in COVID-19. Study details: The study drew acute and convalescent COVID-19 samples from the United States, Italy and Spain. Sample material is recorded as cDNA or gDNA derived from T cells, B-cell-depleted T cells, or PBMCs.

V was clipped by 3 bases and J by 5 bases; unmatched bases: 6. Germline V CDR1 and CDR2: SEHNR, FQNEAQ (reference sequence). The CDR3 runs to 15 residues. The data were produced by immunoSEQ multiplex PCR, yet TCRdb's version contains in-frame clones alone and is incomplete. This table has fewer than 60,000 clones, around 80% appearing once. V gene TRBV7-9 combines with J gene TRBJ2-3; 9 nucleotides agree with TRBD1. Sequenced sample: peripheral blood. This clonotype was obtained from a woman of 80 years or more with COVID-19, enrolled during active disease. The CDR3 DNA reads TGTGCCAGCAGCTTGATGACAGGGGGTAAAGATACGCAGTATTTT. This sequence encodes CASSLMTGGKDTQYF. The entire variable domain, with the rest obtained from reference TRBV7-9 and TRBJ2-3, is as follows: DTGVSQNPRHKITKRGQNVTFRCDPISEHNRLYWYRQTLGQGPEFLTYFQNEAQLEKSRLLSDRFSAERPKGSFSTLEIQRTEQGDSAMYLCASSLMTGGKDTQYFGPGTRLTVL.